These 2 T cell receptor beta chains share one sample of origin, sequenced in a study of T cells in tuberculosis. Produced via immunoSEQ multiplex PCR; TCRdb's table is partial and in-frame only. In the table there are roughly 33,000 clones, approximately 89% of which are singletons. Sequenced input: PBMCs. All receptors derive from a donor aged 10-30 years with latent tuberculosis or without tuberculosis infection.

The gene calls are TRBV5-4 and TRBJ2-5, with a tentative D call TRBD2 (6 bases). Trimming removed 4 bases from V and 2 bases from J, with 9 bases in between. Per the germline V gene, CDR1 is SGHNT and CDR2 is YYREEE (reference sequence). The CDR3 is 13 amino acids. The CDR3 sequence: CASSLGLQETQYF. CDR3 nucleotides: TGTGCCAGCAGCCTGGGACTGCAAGAGACCCAGTACTTC.

The chain is built from TRBV19 and TRBJ2-2; 7 bases agree with TRBD1. V shed 5 bases and J 5 bases; nucleotides not matched to a gene: 8. Germline V lookup: CDR1 LNHDA, CDR2 SQIVND (reference sequence). The CDR3 consists of 15 residues. In DNA form, the CDR3 reads TGTGCCAGTAGTCGATCTGGGACAGAAACCGGGGAGCTGTTTTTT. It yields the protein CASSRSGTETGELFF.